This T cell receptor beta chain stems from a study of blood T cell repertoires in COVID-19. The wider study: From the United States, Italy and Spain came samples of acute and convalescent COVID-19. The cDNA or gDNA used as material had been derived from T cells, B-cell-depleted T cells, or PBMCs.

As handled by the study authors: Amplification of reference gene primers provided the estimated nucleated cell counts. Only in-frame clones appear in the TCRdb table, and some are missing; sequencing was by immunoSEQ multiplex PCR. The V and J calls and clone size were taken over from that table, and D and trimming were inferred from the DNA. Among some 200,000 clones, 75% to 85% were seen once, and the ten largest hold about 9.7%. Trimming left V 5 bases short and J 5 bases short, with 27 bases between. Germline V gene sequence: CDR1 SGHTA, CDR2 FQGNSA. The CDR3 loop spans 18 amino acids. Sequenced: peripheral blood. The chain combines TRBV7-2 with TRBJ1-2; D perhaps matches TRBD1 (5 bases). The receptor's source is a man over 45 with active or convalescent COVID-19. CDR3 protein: CASSPSGTGAAGRYGYTF. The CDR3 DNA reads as TGTGCCAGCAGCCCCTCCGGGACTGGGGCCGCGGGGCGATATGGCTACACCTTC.